The rows below give T cell receptor beta chains drawn from one sample of a study of T cells after yellow fever vaccination. One entry per CDR3 protein results from TCRdb running MiXCR on the 5' RACE reads. The sample has some 560,000 distinct CDR3 sequences, roughly a fifth seen once. The specimen was PBMCs, collected 15 days after the yellow fever booster vaccination. The source is a man aged 25-45 years who received the YFV17D yellow fever vaccine. CDR3s include the opening cysteine and the closing phenylalanine or tryptophan. D genes are given only for firm matches. The size field is filled for only some rows; it gives once, few, many or a size class.

TRBD1,TRBV11-2,few,TRBJ2-5,CASSPYPPGTAKKETQYF,TGTGCCAGCAGCCCGTATCCCCCCGGGACAGCAAAGAAAGAGACCCAGTACTTC
-,TRBV7-2,-,TRBJ2-1,CASSLVARDEQFF,TGTGCCAGCAGCTTAGTAGCTCGGGATGAGCAGTTCTTC
-,TRBV10-3,few,TRBJ1-2,CAISESTQGGGYTF,TGTGCCATCAGTGAGTCGACACAGGGAGGCGGCTACACCTTC
TRBD2,TRBV28,once,TRBJ2-7,CASSPRGGGDEQYF,TGTGCCAGCAGCCCACGGGGGGGGGGCGACGAGCAGTACTTC
-,TRBV21-1,many,TRBJ2-1,CASSPLALAGGPLEQFF,TGTGCCAGCAGCCCTCTTGCCCTAGCGGGAGGGCCCTTAGAGCAGTTCTTC
-,TRBV10-3,few,TRBJ2-1,CAIRPRELLYNEQFF,TGTGCCATCAGACCTCGGGAGCTGCTCTACAATGAGCAGTTCTTC
TRBD2,TRBV5-1,few,TRBJ2-7,CASSSRTSGGGEQYF,TGCGCCAGCAGCTCGCGAACTAGCGGGGGCGGGGAGCAGTACTTC
-,TRBV27,-,TRBJ2-2,CASSSWGASTGELFF,TGTGCCAGCAGTTCTTGGGGGGCGAGCACCGGGGAGCTGTTTTTT
-,TRBV11-3,few,TRBJ1-3,CASSLTGGSYGNTIYF,TGTGCCAGCAGCTTAACCGGGGGGTCCTATGGAAACACCATATATTTT
-,TRBV3-1,few,TRBJ1-1,CASSFQGVNTEAFF,TGTGCCAGCAGCTTCCAGGGCGTGAACACTGAAGCTTTCTTT
TRBD1,TRBV6-1,-,TRBJ2-5,CASMGTGQETQYF,TGTGCCAGCATGGGGACAGGGCAAGAGACCCAGTACTTC
TRBD2,TRBV20-1,few,TRBJ2-4,CSARRLAYNIQYF,TGCAGTGCGAGACGACTAGCGTATAACATTCAGTACTTC
-,TRBV2,few,TRBJ2-3,CASSESPRGSDTQYF,TGTGCCAGCAGTGAGTCCCCCCGTGGGTCAGATACGCAGTATTTT
-,TRBV18,-,TRBJ2-1,CASSLGQKDNEQFF,TGTGCCAGCTCTCTAGGACAGAAAGACAATGAGCAGTTCTTC